The source of this TCR beta chain is a study of cytomegalovirus exposure and HLA in healthy donors. In regard to this clone: Its antigen is not identified.

Researchers ran the PCR with 60 Vbeta and 13 Jbeta primers. Libraries were prepared by immunoSEQ multiplex PCR; TCRdb keeps only in-frame clonotypes and omits some of them. The repertoire has around 110,000 clones, around two thirds of them found once; the top ten carry roughly 8.6%. General study points: Cytomegalovirus status was reportedly diagnosed by the classifier with high sensitivity and specificity. About 87% or about 30% of the time was how often most TCR beta V segments were productive, according to an earlier analysis.

The CDR3 length is 18 residues. Trimming cost V 5 bases and J 3 bases, with 22 bases left between them. Germline assignment: CDR1 SGHAT and CDR2 FQNNGV. What was sequenced was PBMCs. This TCR was sampled from a woman aged 40 to 55 in good health and CMV-seropositive. This sequence joins TRBV11-2 and TRBJ1-4, with TRBD1 as a possible D gene (5 bases). The CDR3, as DNA: TGTGCCAGCAGCCCCACCGCCTGGGGGGAGCGGCCTAATGAAAAACTGTTTTTT. The encoded protein is CASSPTAWGERPNEKLFF.